The clone carrying this TCR beta chain occurred many times. Methods used by the authors: Reference gene primer amplification yielded estimated nucleated cell counts. Produced via immunoSEQ multiplex PCR; TCRdb's table is partial and in-frame only. The DNA was the basis for D and trimming; V, J and clone size are from that table. The data hold 80,000 to 100,000 clones, with 70% to 80% observed a single time. This specimen comes from a study of blood T cell repertoires in COVID-19. Study-level background: COVID-19 samples, acute and convalescent, were from the United States, Italy and Spain. T cells, B-cell-depleted T cells, or PBMCs supplied cDNA or gDNA.

The CDR3 consists of 17 residues. The J segment lost 5 bases and the V segment lost 5 bases, leaving 10 bases of the junction unmatched. Per the germline V gene, CDR1 is SGHVS and CDR2 is FQNEAQ. The source material was peripheral blood. The chain uses TRBV7-8 and TRBJ2-2; 11 nucleotides agree with TRBD1. This receptor was taken from a human donor in a cohort sampled during active COVID-19. The CDR3 reads CASSPGRGTGGTGELFF. CDR3 bases: TGTGCCAGCAGCCCCGGGAGAGGGACAGGGGGGACCGGGGAGCTGTTTTTT.